Following are 11 T cell receptor beta chains from one sample sequenced in a study of neurological immune-mediated disorders. TCRdb re-called the 5' RACE reads through MiXCR, storing one row per CDR3 protein. The sample has about 88,000 distinct CDR3 sequences, 3.5% seen once. The source material was PBMCs. Receptors originate from a woman under 30 with multiple sclerosis.

This clonotype showed up many times. J is TRBJ2-7 and V is TRBV6-2 or TRBV6-3; D remains unclear. In germline, CDR1 is MNHEY, CDR2 SVGEGT. The CDR3 contains 12 residues. V was trimmed by 5 bases and J by 2 bases, leaving 7 bases between them. CDR3 sequence: CASSMLTYEQYF. The CDR3 bases are TGTGCCAGCAGTATGTTAACCTACGAGCAGTACTTC.

This clonotype appeared many times. The chain has TRBV11-2 and TRBJ1-1; maybe TRBD1 (6 bases). V lost 5 bases, J lost 6 bases, and 13 bases lay in between. Germline CDR1 SGHAT, CDR2 FQNNGV. This CDR3 has 13 residues. The CDR3 protein is CASSQSRQAEAFF. Here the CDR3 DNA reads TGTGCCAGCAGCCAATCCCGACAGGCTGAAGCTTTCTTT. Drawing the rest from reference TRBV11-2 and TRBJ1-1, the complete variable domain is EAGVAQSPRYKIIEKRQSVAFWCNPISGHATLYWYQQILGQGPKLLIQFQNNGVVDDSQLPKDRFSAERLKGVDSTLKIQPAKLEDSAVYLCASSQSRQAEAFFGQGTRLTVV.

This clonotype showed up many times. The genes are TRBV30 and TRBJ1-2, with 9 bases matching TRBD1. CDR3 length: 13 residues. Germline lookup yields CDR1 GTSNPN and CDR2 SVGIG (reference sequence). V was clipped by 4 bases and J by 4 bases; unmatched bases: 4. CDR3: CAWNPDRGYGYTF. As DNA, the CDR3 is TGTGCCTGGAACCCGGACAGGGGCTATGGCTACACCTTC.

This clonotype was detected many times. The chain has TRBV12-3 or TRBV12-4 and TRBJ2-1; the D gene is possibly TRBD2 (6 bases). Trimming cost V 6 bases and J 8 bases, with 17 bases left between them. This CDR3 is 14 amino acids long. This chain's CDR3 is CASSQLRGGDEQFF. CDR3 bases: TGTGCCAGCAGCCAACTGCGGGGAGGAGATGAGCAGTTCTTC.

This clonotype was counted ten times or more. The rearrangement joins TRBV11-2 to TRBJ2-1, with D perhaps TRBD2 (5 bases). Germline loops: CDR1 SGHAT, CDR2 FQNNGV. The CDR3 sequence is 15 residues long. V was shortened by 4 bases and J by 5 bases, with 15 bases between the two germline ends. The chain's CDR3 is CASSSFRGRDNEQFF. DNA of the CDR3: TGTGCCAGCAGCTCCTTTCGGGGTAGGGACAATGAGCAGTTCTTC.

This clonotype appeared many times. The J gene is TRBJ2-5, the V gene TRBV6-5, with D possibly TRBD1 on 6 matching bases. This CDR3 contains 14 residues. With 2 bases removed from V and 5 bases from J, the gap between germline ends came to 12 bases. Germline values: CDR1 MNHEY, CDR2 SVGAGI. This CDR3 is CASSYQGIGETQYF. The DNA for the CDR3 is TGTGCCAGCAGTTACCAGGGGATCGGGGAGACCCAGTACTTC.

This clonotype was observed many times. The chain joins TRBV7-2 to TRBJ2-7, with D possibly being TRBD2 (5 bases). The length of the CDR3 is 12 residues. CDR1 SGHTA and CDR2 FQGNSA come from the germline V gene. Trimming pared 1 base from V and 9 bases from J, leaving 10 bases between. CDR3 in amino acids: CASSLVNSGQYF. In DNA, the CDR3 is TGTGCCAGCAGCTTAGTCAACAGCGGGCAGTACTTC.

This clonotype has ten or more counts. The chain uses TRBV12-3 or TRBV12-4 and TRBJ2-1; D unclear. V dropped 6 bases and J dropped 3 bases, with 15 bases sitting between them. The CDR3 spans 15 residues. CDR3 region: CASSFRPPFYNEQFF. In DNA, the CDR3 is TGTGCCAGCAGCTTCAGACCCCCTTTCTACAATGAGCAGTTCTTC.

This clonotype has at least ten counts. The chain couples TRBV24-1 to TRBJ2-3; 11 bases line up with TRBD1. CDR3 size: 15 residues. J was trimmed by 6 bases and V by 5 bases; bases with no gene match: 6. Germline CDR1 is KGHDR and CDR2 is SFDVKD. The CDR3 is CATSVGTGGMDTQYF. CDR3 bases: TGTGCCACCAGTGTTGGGACAGGGGGAATGGATACGCAGTATTTT.

This clonotype was counted a few times. The rearrangement joins TRBV5-6 to TRBJ2-6, with a tentative D call TRBD1 (6 bases). V was shortened by 4 bases and J by 0 bases, with 20 bases between the two germline ends. The CDR3 runs 19 residues. The V gene's germline CDR1 is SGHDT and CDR2 YYEEEE. The CDR3 nucleotides read TGTGCCAGCAGCCCGAAGACAGGATCCCAAACCTCTGGGGCCAACGTCCTGACTTTC. Its translation is CASSPKTGSQTSGANVLTF.

This clonotype showed up many times. V is TRBV15 and J is TRBJ2-1; 13 bases fit TRBD2. V shed 3 bases and J 3 bases; nucleotides not matched to a gene: 8. The V gene's germline CDR1 is LNHNV and CDR2 YYDKDF (reference sequence). This CDR3 region has 18 residues. CDR3 sequence reads: CATSSAPGLAGFYNEQFF. DNA of the CDR3: TGTGCCACCAGCAGTGCCCCGGGACTAGCGGGGTTCTACAATGAGCAGTTCTTC. Using reference TRBV15 and TRBJ2-1 for the parts outside the CDR3, the full variable domain is DAMVIQNPRYQVTQFGKPVTLSCSQTLNHNVMYWYQQKSSQAPKLLFHYYDKDFNNEADTPDNFQSRRPNTSFCFLDIRSPGLGDTAMYLCATSSAPGLAGFYNEQFFGPGTRLTVL.